This TCR beta chain was sequenced during a study of PD-1 blockade in classical Hodgkin lymphoma. Each patient's relapse followed autologous stem cell transplantation, and brentuximab vedotin exposure varied. V trimming: 7 bases; J trimming: 7 bases; junction bases outside the gene matches: 16. Germline CDR1 and CDR2: SGHRS and YFSETQ. The CDR3 runs to 16 residues. This clone was recorded a few times. Clones were read by immunoSEQ multiplex PCR, and TCRdb kept only the in-frame ones, dropping some. The sample holds about 46,000 clones, around 80% seen once. The chain carries TRBV5-1 and TRBJ2-1; 8 nucleotides align to TRBD2. The TCR sequence derives from a human donor with classical Hodgkin lymphoma. Material: peripheral blood mononuclear cells (PBMCs), obtained before the second cycle of nivolumab. The CDR3 DNA sequence: TGCGCCAGCCACCGCCCGGGCGGGGGGCCGGAAAATGAGCAGTTCTTC. Protein sequence: CASHRPGGGPENEQFF.